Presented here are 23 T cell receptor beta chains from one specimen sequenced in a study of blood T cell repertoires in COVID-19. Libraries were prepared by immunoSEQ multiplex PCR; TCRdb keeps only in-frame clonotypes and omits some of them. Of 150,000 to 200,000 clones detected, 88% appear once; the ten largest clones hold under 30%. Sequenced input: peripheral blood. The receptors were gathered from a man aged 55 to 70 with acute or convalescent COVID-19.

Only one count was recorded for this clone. The CDR3 loop is CASSRLVTYEQFF. Here the CDR3 DNA reads TGTGCCAGCAGTCGACTAGTTACCTATGAGCAGTTCTTC. V usage is TRBV6-2 or TRBV6-3 and J usage is TRBJ2-1, with D possibly TRBD2 on 6 matching bases. The V gene's germline CDR1 is MNHEY and CDR2 SVGEGT. The CDR3 is 13 amino acids. V was pared by 5 bases and J by 8 bases, with 13 bases between.

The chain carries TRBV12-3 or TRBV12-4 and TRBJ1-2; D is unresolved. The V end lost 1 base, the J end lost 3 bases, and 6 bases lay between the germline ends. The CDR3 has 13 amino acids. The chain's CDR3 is CASSLGRDYGYTF. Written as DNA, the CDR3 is TGTGCCAGCAGTTTAGGTAGAGACTATGGCTACACCTTC.

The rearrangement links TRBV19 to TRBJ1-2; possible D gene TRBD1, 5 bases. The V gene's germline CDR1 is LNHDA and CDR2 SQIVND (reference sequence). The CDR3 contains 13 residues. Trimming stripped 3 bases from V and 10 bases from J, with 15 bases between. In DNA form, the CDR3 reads TGTGCCAGTAGTATCGGGGCGGGAATTGACTACACCTTC. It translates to CASSIGAGIDYTF.

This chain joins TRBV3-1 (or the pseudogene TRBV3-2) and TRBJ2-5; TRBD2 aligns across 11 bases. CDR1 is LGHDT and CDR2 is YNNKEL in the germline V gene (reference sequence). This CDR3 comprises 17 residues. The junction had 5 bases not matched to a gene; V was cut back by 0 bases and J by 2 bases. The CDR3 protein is CASSQDALAGAQETQYF. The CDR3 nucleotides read TGTGCCAGCAGCCAAGACGCACTAGCGGGGGCTCAAGAGACCCAGTACTTC.

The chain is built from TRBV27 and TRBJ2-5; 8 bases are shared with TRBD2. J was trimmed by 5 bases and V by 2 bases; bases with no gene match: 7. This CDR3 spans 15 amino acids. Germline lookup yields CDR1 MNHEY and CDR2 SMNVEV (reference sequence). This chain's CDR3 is CASSLLGTRGETQYF. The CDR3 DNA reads TGTGCCAGCAGTTTACTCGGGACTAGGGGGGAGACCCAGTACTTC.

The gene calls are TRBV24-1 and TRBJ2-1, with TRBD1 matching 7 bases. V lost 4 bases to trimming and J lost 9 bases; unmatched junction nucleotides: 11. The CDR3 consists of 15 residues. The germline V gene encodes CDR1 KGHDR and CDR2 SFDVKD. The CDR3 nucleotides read TGTGCCACCAGTGACTACAAAGACAGGGTCGGTGAGCAGTTCTTC. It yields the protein CATSDYKDRVGEQFF.

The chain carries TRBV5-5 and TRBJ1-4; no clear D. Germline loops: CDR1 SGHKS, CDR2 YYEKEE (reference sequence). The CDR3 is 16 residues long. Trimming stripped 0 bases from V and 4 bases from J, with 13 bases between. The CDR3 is CASSLAPPPGNEKLFF. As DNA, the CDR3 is TGTGCCAGCAGCTTGGCCCCCCCTCCCGGTAATGAAAAACTGTTTTTT.

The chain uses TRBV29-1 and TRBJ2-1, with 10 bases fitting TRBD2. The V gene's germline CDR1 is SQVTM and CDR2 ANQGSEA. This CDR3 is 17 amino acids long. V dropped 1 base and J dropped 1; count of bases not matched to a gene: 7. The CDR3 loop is CSVEGLAGVSSYNEQFF. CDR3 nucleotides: TGCAGCGTTGAAGGTCTAGCGGGAGTTTCATCCTACAATGAGCAGTTCTTC.

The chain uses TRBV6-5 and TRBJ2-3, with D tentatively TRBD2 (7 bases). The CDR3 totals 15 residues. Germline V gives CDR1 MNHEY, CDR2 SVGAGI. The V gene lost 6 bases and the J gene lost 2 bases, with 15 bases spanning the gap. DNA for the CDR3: TGTGCCAGCAGGCCCCTTGGGGGGGCCACAGATACGCAGTATTTT. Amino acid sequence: CASRPLGGATDTQYF.

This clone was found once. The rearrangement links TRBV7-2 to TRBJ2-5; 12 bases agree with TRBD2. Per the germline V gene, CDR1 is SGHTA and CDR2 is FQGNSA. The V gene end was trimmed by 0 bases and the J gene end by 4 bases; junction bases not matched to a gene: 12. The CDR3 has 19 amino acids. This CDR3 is CASSLALGASGRAGETQYF. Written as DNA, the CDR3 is TGTGCCAGCAGCTTAGCCCTTGGGGCTAGCGGGAGGGCCGGAGAGACCCAGTACTTC.

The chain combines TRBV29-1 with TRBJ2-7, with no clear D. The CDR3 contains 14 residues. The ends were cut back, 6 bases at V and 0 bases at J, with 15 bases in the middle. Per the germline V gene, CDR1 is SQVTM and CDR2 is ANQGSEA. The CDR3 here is CSVVEDISSYEQYF. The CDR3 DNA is TGCAGCGTGGTTGAAGACATATCCTCCTACGAGCAGTACTTC.

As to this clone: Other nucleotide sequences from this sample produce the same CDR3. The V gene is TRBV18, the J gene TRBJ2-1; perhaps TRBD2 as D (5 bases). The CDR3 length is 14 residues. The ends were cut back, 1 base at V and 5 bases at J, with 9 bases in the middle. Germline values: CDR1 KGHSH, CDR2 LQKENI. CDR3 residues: CASSPRGGDNEQFF. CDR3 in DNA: TGTGCCAGCTCACCACGTGGAGGAGACAATGAGCAGTTCTTC.

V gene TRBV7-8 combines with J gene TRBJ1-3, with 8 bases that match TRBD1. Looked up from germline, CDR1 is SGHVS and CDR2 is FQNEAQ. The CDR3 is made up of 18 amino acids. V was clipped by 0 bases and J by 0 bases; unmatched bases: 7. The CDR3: CASSLAGQASYSGNTIYF. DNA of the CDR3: TGTGCCAGCAGCTTAGCGGGACAGGCTTCCTACTCTGGAAACACCATATATTTT.

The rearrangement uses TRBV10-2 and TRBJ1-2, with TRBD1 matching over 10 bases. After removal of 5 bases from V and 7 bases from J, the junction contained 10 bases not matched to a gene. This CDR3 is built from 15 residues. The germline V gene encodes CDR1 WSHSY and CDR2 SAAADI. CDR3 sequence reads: CASSLGGQGSGGYTF. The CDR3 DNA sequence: TGCGCCAGCAGTCTAGGGGGACAGGGGTCTGGTGGCTACACCTTC.

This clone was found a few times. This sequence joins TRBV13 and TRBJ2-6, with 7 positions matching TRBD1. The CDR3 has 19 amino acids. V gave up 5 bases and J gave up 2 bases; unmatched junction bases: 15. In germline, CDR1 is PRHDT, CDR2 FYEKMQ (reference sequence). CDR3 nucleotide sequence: TGTGCCAGCAGCCATATCAGGCTAGGGGGCAGTACTGGGGCCAACGTCCTGACTTTC. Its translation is CASSHIRLGGSTGANVLTF.

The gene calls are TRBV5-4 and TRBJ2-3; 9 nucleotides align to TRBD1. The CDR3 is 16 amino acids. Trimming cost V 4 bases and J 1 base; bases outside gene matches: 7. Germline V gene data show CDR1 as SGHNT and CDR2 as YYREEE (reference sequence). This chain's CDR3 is CASSPFRDRGTDTQYF. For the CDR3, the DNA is TGTGCCAGCAGCCCCTTCCGGGACAGGGGCACAGATACGCAGTATTTT. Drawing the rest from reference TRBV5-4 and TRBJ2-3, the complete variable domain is ETGVTQSPTHLIKTRGQQVTLRCSSQSGHNTVSWYQQALGQGPQFIFQYYREEENGRGNFPPRFSGLQFPNYSSELNVNALELDDSALYLCASSPFRDRGTDTQYFGPGTRLTVL.

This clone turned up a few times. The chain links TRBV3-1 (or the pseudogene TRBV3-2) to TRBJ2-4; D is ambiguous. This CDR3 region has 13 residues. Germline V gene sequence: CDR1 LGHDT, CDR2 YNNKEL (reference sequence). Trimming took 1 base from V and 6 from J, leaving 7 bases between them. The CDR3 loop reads CASSQARGNIQYF. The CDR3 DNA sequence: TGTGCCAGCAGCCAAGCCCGCGGAAACATTCAGTACTTC.

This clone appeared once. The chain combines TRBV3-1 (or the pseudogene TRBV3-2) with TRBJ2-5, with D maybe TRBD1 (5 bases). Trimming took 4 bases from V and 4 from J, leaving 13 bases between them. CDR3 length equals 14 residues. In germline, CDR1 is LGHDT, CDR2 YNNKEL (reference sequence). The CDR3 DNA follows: TGTGCCAGCAGCCTGACAGTGAGTGGAGAGACCCAGTACTTC. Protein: CASSLTVSGETQYF.

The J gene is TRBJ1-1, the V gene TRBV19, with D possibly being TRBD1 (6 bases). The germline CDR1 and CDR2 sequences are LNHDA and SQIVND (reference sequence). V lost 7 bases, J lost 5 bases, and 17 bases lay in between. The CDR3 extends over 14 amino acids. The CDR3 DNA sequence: TGTGCCAGTAAACAGGGCCTTGTGAGTACTGAAGCTTTCTTT. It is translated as CASKQGLVSTEAFF.

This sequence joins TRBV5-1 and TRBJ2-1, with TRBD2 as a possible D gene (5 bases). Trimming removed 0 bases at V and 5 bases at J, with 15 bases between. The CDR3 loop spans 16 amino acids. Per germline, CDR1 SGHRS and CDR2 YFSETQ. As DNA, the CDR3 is TGCGCCAGCAGCTTGGAAGGCGGAGGATCCAACAATGAGCAGTTCTTC. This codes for CASSLEGGGSNNEQFF.

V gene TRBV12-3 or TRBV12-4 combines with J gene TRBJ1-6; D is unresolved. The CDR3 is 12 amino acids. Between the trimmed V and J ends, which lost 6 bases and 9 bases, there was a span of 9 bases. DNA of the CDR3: TGTGCCAGCAGCCGAGACACTTCACCCCTCCACTTT. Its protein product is CASSRDTSPLHF.

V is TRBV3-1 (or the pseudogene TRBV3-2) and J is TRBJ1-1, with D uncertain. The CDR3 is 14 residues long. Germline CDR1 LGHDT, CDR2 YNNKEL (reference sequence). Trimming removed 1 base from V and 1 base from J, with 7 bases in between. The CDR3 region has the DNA TGTGCCAGCAGCCAAGGTCGGGGGAACACTGAAGCTTTCTTT. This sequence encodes CASSQGRGNTEAFF.

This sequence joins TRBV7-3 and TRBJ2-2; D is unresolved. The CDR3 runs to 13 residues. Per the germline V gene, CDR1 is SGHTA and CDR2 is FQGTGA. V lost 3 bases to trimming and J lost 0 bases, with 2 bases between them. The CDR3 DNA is TGTGCCAGCAGCTTCGCGAACACCGGGGAGCTGTTTTTT. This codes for CASSFANTGELFF.